The 29 T cell receptor beta chains presented below share a single source sample, sequenced in a study of blood T cell repertoires in COVID-19. The table came from immunoSEQ multiplex PCR; TCRdb's copy has only in-frame clones and leaves some out. The repertoire holds about 53,000 clones, about 80% seen once, with around 15% in the top ten. Material for sequencing was peripheral blood. Every receptor here comes from a human donor in a cohort sampled during active COVID-19.

Here the CDR3 reads CASSLNPGAYEQYF. In DNA, the CDR3 is TGTGCCAGCAGCTTAAACCCAGGGGCCTACGAGCAGTACTTC. The chain combines TRBV7-3 with TRBJ2-7; possible D gene TRBD1, 6 bases. Germline lookup yields CDR1 SGHTA and CDR2 FQGTGA. The CDR3 is 14 amino acids. Trimming removed 1 base from V and 2 bases from J, with 9 bases in between.

The chain employs TRBV18 and TRBJ1-2; possibly TRBD1 for D (6 bases). The CDR3 length is 14 residues. V was trimmed by 4 bases and J by 5 bases, leaving 14 bases between them. Germline-derived CDR1 and CDR2 are KGHSH and LQKENI. Here the CDR3 reads CASSLRQDGYGYTF. The DNA for the CDR3 is TGTGCCAGCTCACTGAGACAGGACGGATATGGCTACACCTTC.

The rearrangement uses TRBV11-2 and TRBJ2-7, with TRBD2 matching over 7 bases. The CDR3 spans 15 residues. The germline V gene has CDR1 SGHAT and CDR2 FQNNGV. Germline trimming cut 4 bases from V and 5 bases from J; bases unmatched to any gene: 11. In nucleotides, the CDR3 is TGTGCCAGCAGCTCCGGCGGGGGAACCCCCCACGAGCAGTACTTC. Its protein product is CASSSGGGTPHEQYF.

The CDR3 loop reads CASSLLAPNRVGDQPQHF. DNA of the CDR3: TGTGCCAGCAGTTTATTGGCACCCAACAGGGTCGGGGATCAGCCCCAGCATTTT. This chain joins TRBV28 and TRBJ1-5; tentatively, D is TRBD1 (6 bases). Trimming pared 1 base from V and 5 bases from J, leaving 21 bases between. The germline V gene encodes CDR1 MDHEN and CDR2 SYDVKM. This CDR3 comprises 18 residues.

The CDR3 is CASTHGTSGYEQYF. Written as DNA, the CDR3 is TGTGCCAGCACCCACGGGACTAGCGGTTACGAGCAGTACTTC. The rearrangement links TRBV7-8 to TRBJ2-7, with 11 bases that match TRBD2. There are 14 residues in the CDR3. Germline CDR1 is SGHVS and CDR2 is FQNEAQ. Trimming cost V 7 bases and J 4 bases; bases outside gene matches: 6.

V gene TRBV2 combines with J gene TRBJ2-3; tentatively, D is TRBD2 (5 bases). This CDR3 comprises 14 residues. V gave up 7 bases and J gave up 1 base, with 12 bases separating them. Germline V lookup: CDR1 SNHLY, CDR2 FYNNEI. The CDR3 sequence is CASKNPGGTDTQYF. The CDR3 DNA reads TGTGCCAGCAAAAACCCCGGGGGCACAGATACGCAGTATTTT.

This chain uses TRBV19 with TRBJ1-1; D is possibly TRBD1 (6 bases). The germline gives CDR1 LNHDA, CDR2 SQIVND (reference sequence). The CDR3 extends over 15 amino acids. V lost 5 bases and J lost 3, with 16 bases in between. Here the CDR3 reads CASSWDDRPHTEAFF. The CDR3 DNA reads TGTGCCAGTAGTTGGGATGACAGGCCCCACACTGAAGCTTTCTTT.

This rearrangement joins TRBV6-6 to TRBJ1-5, with D perhaps TRBD1 (5 bases). This CDR3 has 13 residues. CDR1 MNHNY and CDR2 SVGAGI come from the germline V gene (reference sequence). Trimming took off 8 bases at V and 2 bases at J, with 10 bases between the two ends. CDR3 sequence reads: CASLRGGNQPQHF. CDR3 nucleotides: TGTGCCAGCCTCCGGGGGGGCAATCAGCCCCAGCATTTT.

This clone was detected only once. The rearrangement joins TRBV29-1 to TRBJ2-7; 7 bases are a match to TRBD2. Germline CDR1 reads SQVTM; CDR2 reads ANQGSEA. CDR3 length: 14 amino acids. Germline trimming cut 4 bases from V and 4 bases from J; bases unmatched to any gene: 10. CDR3 DNA sequence: TGCAGCGTTGGTGAGCAGGGAGGGGAGTACGAGCAGTACTTC. Residues: CSVGEQGGEYEQYF.

The chain recombines TRBV15 with TRBJ2-2; D is perhaps TRBD2 (5 bases). Trimming shortened V by 4 bases and J by 1 base, and 13 bases separated the two germline ends. Germline values: CDR1 LNHNV, CDR2 YYDKDF (reference sequence). This CDR3 contains 16 residues. CDR3 coding DNA: TGTGCCACCAGCAAGGACTTCTTTCGGAACACCGGGGAGCTGTTTTTT. The encoded protein is CATSKDFFRNTGELFF.

This chain connects TRBV7-6 to TRBJ2-3; unclear D gene. Germline loops: CDR1 SGHVS, CDR2 FNYEAQ. V was cut by 5 bases and J by 0 bases, with 6 bases left in between. The CDR3 totals 13 residues. The CDR3 spells CASSLGSTDTQYF. The CDR3 bases are TGTGCCAGCAGCCTCGGTAGCACAGATACGCAGTATTTT.

This chain joins TRBV6-6 and TRBJ1-1; 9 nucleotides align to TRBD1. J was trimmed by 4 bases and V by 6 bases; bases with no gene match: 6. Germline V lookup: CDR1 MNHNY, CDR2 SVGAGI (reference sequence). The CDR3 runs to 14 residues. The CDR3 region is CASRSQGAGTEAFF. The CDR3 DNA reads TGTGCCAGCAGATCACAGGGGGCGGGCACTGAAGCTTTCTTT.

In this sample, this clone turned up a few times. This sequence joins TRBV10-3 and TRBJ2-1, with 7 bases fitting TRBD2. J gave up 8 bases and V 4 bases, and 11 bases lay outside the gene matches. Germline CDR1 ENHRY, CDR2 SYGVKD. This CDR3 is 15 amino acids long. The CDR3 region has the DNA TGTGCCATCAGTGGACGTGGGGAGGGCCTAGATGAGCAGTTCTTC. Translating gives CAISGRGEGLDEQFF.

This clone has just a few counts. Here the CDR3 DNA reads TGCGCCAGCAGCCCTCACAGGGGGCTAACCAATGAGCAGTTCTTC. It specifies CASSPHRGLTNEQFF. The V and J genes are TRBV4-3 and TRBJ2-1, with 9 bases fitting TRBD1. Germline V gene lookup returns CDR1 LGHNA and CDR2 YSLEER. V trimming: 4 bases; J trimming: 6 bases; junction bases outside the gene matches: 7. This CDR3 has 15 amino acids.

The V gene is TRBV2, the J gene TRBJ2-7; 9 bases fit TRBD1. The CDR3 length is 13 residues. V trimming: 4 bases; J trimming: 6 bases; junction bases outside the gene matches: 4. Per the germline V gene, CDR1 is SNHLY and CDR2 is FYNNEI. The chain's CDR3 is CASSAGTGREQYF. The CDR3 DNA is TGTGCCAGCAGTGCCGGGACAGGGCGCGAGCAGTACTTC. Variable domain in full (rest from reference TRBV2 and TRBJ2-7): EPEVTQTPSHQVTQMGQEVILRCVPISNHLYFYWYRQILGQKVEFLVSFYNNEISEKSEIFDDQFSVERPDGSNFTLKIRSTKLEDSAMYFCASSAGTGREQYFGPGTRLTVT.

The rearrangement joins TRBV30 to TRBJ1-4; 9 positions match TRBD1. Germline-derived CDR1 and CDR2 are GTSNPN and SVGIG (reference sequence). The V gene end was trimmed by 4 bases and the J gene end by 4 bases; junction bases not matched to a gene: 1. This CDR3 is built from 13 residues. The CDR3 here is CAWTGQGNEKLFF. CDR3 nucleotides: TGTGCCTGGACGGGACAGGGTAATGAAAAACTGTTTTTT.

The chain employs TRBV27 and TRBJ2-3; 7 bases are shared with TRBD2. With 8 bases clipped from V and 5 bases from J, the junction kept 16 bases outside the gene matches. The CDR3 has 16 amino acids. The germline gives CDR1 MNHEY, CDR2 SMNVEV (reference sequence). The CDR3 protein is CASGFSGRASGDTQYF. CDR3 coding DNA: TGTGCCAGCGGCTTTTCAGGGAGGGCCTCGGGAGATACGCAGTATTTT.

The chain combines TRBV6-5 with TRBJ2-7; D might be TRBD2 (5 bases). CDR1 and CDR2 from the germline V gene are MNHEY and SVGAGI. This CDR3 is built from 14 residues. V was cut by 5 bases and J by 3 bases, with 14 bases left in between. The CDR3 here is CASSRGSLNYEQYF. In DNA, the CDR3 is TGTGCCAGCAGTCGCGGGTCCCTAAACTACGAGCAGTACTTC.

This clone was found once. The chain links TRBV6-5 to TRBJ1-5; 12 nucleotides align to TRBD1. The CDR3 sequence is 14 residues long. The V segment lost 7 bases and the J segment 7 bases; nucleotides outside the gene matches: 5. Germline CDR1 and CDR2: MNHEY and SVGAGI. CDR3 nucleotide sequence: TGTGCCAGCATTCTCGGGACAGGGGGCCAGCCCCAGCATTTT. Its translation: CASILGTGGQPQHF.

In its sample, this clone was seen a few times. The CDR3 protein is CASSLEFASGSTDTQYF. The CDR3 nucleotides read TGTGCCAGCAGCTTAGAGTTCGCTAGCGGATCTACAGATACGCAGTATTTT. The chain joins TRBV7-9 to TRBJ2-3; 7 bases map to TRBD2. V was pared by 1 base and J by 3 bases, with 10 bases of the junction left unmatched. The CDR3 sequence is 17 residues long. Germline lookup yields CDR1 SEHNR and CDR2 FQNEAQ (reference sequence).

The rearrangement links TRBV10-1 to TRBJ2-1, with 9 nucleotides matching TRBD1. The CDR3 extends over 14 amino acids. Per germline, CDR1 WNHNN and CDR2 SYGVQD (reference sequence). V lost 6 bases and J lost 9; bases outside the gene matches: 9. The CDR3 nucleotides are TGCGCCAGCAGCCCCGGGACAGGGCGGGGTGAGCAGTTCTTC. It yields the protein CASSPGTGRGEQFF.

The gene calls are TRBV7-2 and TRBJ2-2; TRBD1 might be the D (7 bases). Trimming shortened V by 1 base and J by 3 bases, and 15 bases separated the two germline ends. The V gene's germline CDR1 is SGHTA and CDR2 FQGNSA. The CDR3 contains 17 residues. The CDR3: CASSLEGGGVDTGELFF. The CDR3 coding sequence is TGTGCCAGCAGCTTAGAAGGGGGCGGGGTAGACACCGGGGAGCTGTTTTTT.

This chain connects TRBV24-1 to TRBJ2-1; TRBD1 might be the D (6 bases). Germline V lookup: CDR1 KGHDR, CDR2 SFDVKD. The CDR3 runs to 14 residues. The V and J ends lost 2 bases and 6 bases respectively, with 10 bases between them. DNA of the CDR3: TGTGCCACCAGTGATTACAGGGTTCCCAATGAGCAGTTCTTC. It codes for CATSDYRVPNEQFF.

The chain has TRBV4-3 and TRBJ1-2, with D possibly TRBD1 on 5 matching bases. Per the germline V gene, CDR1 is LGHNA and CDR2 is YSLEER. V shed 0 bases and J shed 8 bases, with 13 bases lying between them. The CDR3 covers 14 residues. CDR3 in amino acids: CASSQDLQGGGYTF. The CDR3 DNA follows: TGCGCCAGCAGCCAAGATCTGCAGGGCGGAGGCTACACCTTC.

The V call is TRBV5-6, the J call TRBJ2-1; no reliable D call. This CDR3 is built from 14 residues. V was clipped by 1 base and J by 9 bases, with 14 bases between them. Looked up from germline, CDR1 is SGHDT and CDR2 is YYEEEE. CDR3 DNA sequence: TGTGCCAGCAGCTTGCCCCGGTTCGATGGTGAGCAGTTCTTC. It codes for CASSLPRFDGEQFF.

The rearrangement links TRBV7-9 to TRBJ2-2; 8 bases match TRBD2. The germline V gene encodes CDR1 SEHNR and CDR2 FQNEAQ (reference sequence). The length of the CDR3 is 15 residues. V shed 5 bases and J 4 bases; nucleotides not matched to a gene: 6. CDR3 DNA sequence: TGTGCCAGCAGCCTAGTAGCGGGAAGCACCGGGGAGCTGTTTTTT. Translated: CASSLVAGSTGELFF. The variable domain in full, with the rest retrieved from reference TRBV7-9 and TRBJ2-2, is DTGVSQNPRHKITKRGQNVTFRCDPISEHNRLYWYRQTLGQGPEFLTYFQNEAQLEKSRLLSDRFSAERPKGSFSTLEIQRTEQGDSAMYLCASSLVAGSTGELFFGEGSRLTVL.

V usage is TRBV7-2 and J usage is TRBJ2-3; 13 nucleotides agree with TRBD2. Germline lookup yields CDR1 SGHTA and CDR2 FQGNSA. V shed 6 bases, J shed 1 base, and the junction held 10 bases outside the gene matches. There are 18 residues in the CDR3. The CDR3 DNA is TGTGCCAGCAGGAAACCGACTAGCGGGGGGTTACGCACAGATACGCAGTATTTT. Its protein product is CASRKPTSGGLRTDTQYF.

This chain joins TRBV11-2 and TRBJ2-4; TRBD2 might be the D (6 bases). The CDR3 is 17 residues long. CDR1 and CDR2 (germline): SGHAT, FQNNGV. Trimming stripped 5 bases from V and 2 bases from J, with 19 bases between. CDR3 sequence: CASSPRLGAVTKNIQYF. The CDR3 DNA follows: TGTGCCAGCAGCCCCCGACTAGGGGCTGTAACCAAAAACATTCAGTACTTC. The variable domain in full, with the rest retrieved from reference TRBV11-2 and TRBJ2-4, is EAGVAQSPRYKIIEKRQSVAFWCNPISGHATLYWYQQILGQGPKLLIQFQNNGVVDDSQLPKDRFSAERLKGVDSTLKIQPAKLEDSAVYLCASSPRLGAVTKNIQYFGAGTRLSVL.

V is TRBV19 and J is TRBJ1-4; D is undetermined. In germline, CDR1 is LNHDA, CDR2 SQIVND (reference sequence). V lost 5 bases, J lost 8 bases, and 15 bases lay in between. The CDR3 totals 14 residues. In DNA, the CDR3 is TGTGCCAGTAGTCGGTGGAGGGATGAAGAAAAACTGTTTTTT. Its translation: CASSRWRDEEKLFF.